Listed here are 18 T cell receptor beta chains from one sample, sequenced in a study of blood T cell repertoires in COVID-19. Profiling relied on immunoSEQ multiplex PCR, and the TCRdb table lists in-frame clones only, not all of them. The table shows about 460,000 clones, with less than 90% occurring only once. Source material: PBMCs or T cells enriched from blood (not recorded which). These receptors were taken from a woman aged 55-70 years who had recovered from COVID-19.

V and J are TRBV2 and TRBJ1-3, with D possibly TRBD1 on 6 matching bases. The CDR3 runs to 15 residues. In germline, CDR1 is SNHLY, CDR2 FYNNEI. V lost 8 bases to trimming and J lost 0 bases, with 14 bases between them. DNA of the CDR3: TGTGCCAGCCAGGGACAACTCACCTCTGGAAACACCATATATTTT. It encodes CASQGQLTSGNTIYF. Drawing the rest from reference TRBV2 and TRBJ1-3, the complete variable domain is EPEVTQTPSHQVTQMGQEVILRCVPISNHLYFYWYRQILGQKVEFLVSFYNNEISEKSEIFDDQFSVERPDGSNFTLKIRSTKLEDSAMYFCASQGQLTSGNTIYFGEGSWLTVV.

The J gene is TRBJ2-7, the V gene TRBV27; 8 bases line up with TRBD1. Germline V gives CDR1 MNHEY, CDR2 SMNVEV (reference sequence). The length of the CDR3 is 13 residues. V lost 6 bases and J lost 7; bases outside the gene matches: 8. The CDR3 DNA reads as TGTGCCAGCAGCTGGACAGGGTATGGGGAGCAGTACTTC. Amino acid sequence: CASSWTGYGEQYF.

The DNA for the CDR3 is TGTGCCAGCAGCCAAGACGAGGGATTAGGGCAGTACTTC. Translating gives CASSQDEGLGQYF. This rearrangement joins TRBV14 to TRBJ2-7; tentative D call: TRBD2 (5 bases). The germline CDR1 and CDR2 sequences are SGHDN and FVKESK. Trimming took off 0 bases at V and 9 bases at J, with 12 bases between the two ends. The CDR3 has 13 amino acids.

The chain couples TRBV19 to TRBJ2-3, with 9 bases aligning to TRBD2. The CDR3 length is 14 residues. CDR1 is LNHDA and CDR2 is SQIVND in the germline V gene (reference sequence). The V segment lost 8 bases and the J segment 2 bases; nucleotides outside the gene matches: 5. CDR3 nucleotides: TGTGCCAGTTGGGGCGGGGGGGCCACAGATACGCAGTATTTT. Amino acid sequence: CASWGGGATDTQYF.

Here the CDR3 DNA reads TGTGCCAGCAGGGGGCAAGGGATGAACACCGGGGAGCTGTTTTTT. Translated, it gives CASRGQGMNTGELFF. The chain carries TRBV6-5 and TRBJ2-2, with D maybe TRBD1 (5 bases). The CDR3 covers 15 residues. CDR1 is MNHEY and CDR2 is SVGAGI in the germline V gene. Trimming took 6 bases from V and 1 from J, leaving 12 bases between them.

The V and J genes are TRBV2 and TRBJ2-7; tentative D call: TRBD2 (6 bases). This CDR3 comprises 15 residues. Trimming took 5 bases from V and 0 from J, leaving 14 bases between them. Germline lookup yields CDR1 SNHLY and CDR2 FYNNEI. In nucleotides, the CDR3 is TGTGCCAGCAGTCGCGAGCGGACTATCTCCTACGAGCAGTACTTC. Amino acid sequence: CASSRERTISYEQYF.

The chain joins TRBV20-1 to TRBJ2-7; 8 bases are shared with TRBD1. Looked up from germline, CDR1 is DFQATT and CDR2 is SNEGSKA (reference sequence). The length of the CDR3 is 11 residues. Germline trimming cut 8 bases from V and 6 bases from J; bases unmatched to any gene: 6. The CDR3, as DNA: TGCAGTTTAAAGACAGGGGTCGAGCAGTACTTC. As protein: CSLKTGVEQYF.

The gene calls are TRBV18 and TRBJ1-2; TRBD1 matches at 12 bases. Germline CDR1 reads KGHSH; CDR2 reads LQKENI. The CDR3 runs to 16 residues. V shed 3 bases and J 8 bases; nucleotides not matched to a gene: 10. The CDR3 here is CASSPSPGQGANGYTF. The CDR3 DNA follows: TGTGCCAGCTCACCGAGCCCGGGACAGGGGGCGAACGGCTACACCTTC.

Written as DNA, the CDR3 is TGTGCCAGCAGTGAAGTCCCGGGGGATCAGCCCCAGCATTTT. Amino acids: CASSEVPGDQPQHF. V is TRBV2 and J is TRBJ1-5, with D possibly matching TRBD1 (5 bases). CDR3 length equals 14 residues. V was clipped by 1 base and J by 5 bases, with 9 bases between them. Germline CDR1 and CDR2: SNHLY and FYNNEI.

This rearrangement joins TRBV5-8 to TRBJ2-7, with D perhaps TRBD2 (5 bases). Germline lookup yields CDR1 SGHTS and CDR2 YDEGEE. The CDR3 has 15 residues. V lost 4 bases and J lost 0, with 14 bases in between. As DNA, the CDR3 is TGTGCCAGCAGCCCTGTGGAGGCAGTCTCCTACGAGCAGTACGTC. Translation: CASSPVEAVSYEQYV.

This clone was counted once. V usage is TRBV2 and J usage is TRBJ1-3; no clear D gene. There are 16 residues in the CDR3. CDR1 is SNHLY and CDR2 is FYNNEI in the germline V gene. V shed 4 bases and J shed 0 bases, with 13 bases lying between them. CDR3 nucleotides: TGTGCCAGCAGTGTGGGCAGGTCTTACTCTGGAAACACCATATATTTT. Translation: CASSVGRSYSGNTIYF. The variable domain in full, with the rest retrieved from reference TRBV2 and TRBJ1-3, is EPEVTQTPSHQVTQMGQEVILRCVPISNHLYFYWYRQILGQKVEFLVSFYNNEISEKSEIFDDQFSVERPDGSNFTLKIRSTKLEDSAMYFCASSVGRSYSGNTIYFGEGSWLTVV.

This clone has only one observation. This chain joins TRBV15 and TRBJ2-1, with TRBD2 identical over 8 bases. The CDR3 runs 16 residues. The trim removed 5 bases at V and 6 bases at J, leaving 12 bases unmatched. Germline V gives CDR1 LNHNV, CDR2 YYDKDF (reference sequence). The CDR3 here is CATSHPFGGGSNEQFF. As DNA, the CDR3 is TGTGCCACCAGCCACCCCTTCGGGGGGGGCTCCAATGAGCAGTTCTTC. The full variable domain, its missing parts supplied by reference TRBV15 and TRBJ2-1, is DAMVIQNPRYQVTQFGKPVTLSCSQTLNHNVMYWYQQKSSQAPKLLFHYYDKDFNNEADTPDNFQSRRPNTSFCFLDIRSPGLGDTAMYLCATSHPFGGGSNEQFFGPGTRLTVL.

In its sample, this clone was seen a few times. The rearrangement uses TRBV19 and TRBJ1-5, with D possibly being TRBD1 (5 bases). Between the trimmed V and J ends, which lost 3 bases and 2 bases, there was a span of 11 bases. The CDR3 consists of 15 residues. Germline CDR1 LNHDA, CDR2 SQIVND (reference sequence). The CDR3 loop reads CASSIGRGGNQPQHF. The DNA for the CDR3 is TGTGCCAGTAGTATCGGAAGGGGTGGCAATCAGCCCCAGCATTTT.

CDR3 residues: CASSLGGTWRTEAFF. The CDR3 DNA reads as TGTGCCAGCAGCTTGGGCGGGACCTGGAGGACTGAAGCTTTCTTT. The J gene is TRBJ1-1, the V gene TRBV5-5; tentative D call: TRBD1 (5 bases). The germline CDR1 and CDR2 sequences are SGHKS and YYEKEE (reference sequence). V dropped 0 bases and J dropped 5 bases, with 14 bases sitting between them. The CDR3 extends over 15 amino acids.

This clone has only one observation. The chain combines TRBV15 with TRBJ2-1; D remains unclear. The V end was cut by 5 bases, the J end by 0 bases, with 14 bases between. CDR1 LNHNV and CDR2 YYDKDF come from the germline V gene (reference sequence). The CDR3 is 16 amino acids. CDR3: CATSVTYLSSYNEQFF. The CDR3 DNA is TGTGCCACCAGCGTAACTTACCTGAGCTCCTACAATGAGCAGTTCTTC. The whole variable domain, filled in from reference TRBV15 and TRBJ2-1, reads DAMVIQNPRYQVTQFGKPVTLSCSQTLNHNVMYWYQQKSSQAPKLLFHYYDKDFNNEADTPDNFQSRRPNTSFCFLDIRSPGLGDTAMYLCATSVTYLSSYNEQFFGPGTRLTVL.

CDR3 protein: CATSAPLPGRDHSNQPQHF. Here the CDR3 DNA reads TGTGCCACCAGTGCCCCCTTACCGGGCAGGGATCATAGCAATCAGCCCCAGCATTTT. V usage is TRBV24-1 and J usage is TRBJ1-5; TRBD1 is a possible D gene (5 bases). CDR3 size: 19 residues. Germline CDR1 reads KGHDR; CDR2 reads SFDVKD. V lost 5 bases and J lost 0, with 22 bases in between.

The chain combines TRBV11-3 with TRBJ1-1; TRBD1 matches 8 bases. The CDR3 is 15 residues long. Trimming took 3 bases from V and 1 from J; bases not matched to a gene: 4. Germline-derived CDR1 and CDR2 are SGHNT and YENEEA. The CDR3 spells CASSFRGTGNTEAFF. The DNA for the CDR3 is TGTGCCAGCAGCTTCCGGGGGACAGGGAACACTGAAGCTTTCTTT.

This clone was counted once. This chain connects TRBV15 to TRBJ2-3; 7 bases agree with TRBD2. The CDR3 is 15 residues long. Germline values: CDR1 LNHNV, CDR2 YYDKDF (reference sequence). Trimming cost V 5 bases and J 4 bases; bases outside gene matches: 9. The CDR3 coding sequence is TGTGCCACCAGCGGCAGCGGGGACCCAGCAGATACGCAGTATTTT. Its translation: CATSGSGDPADTQYF.